This TCR beta chain was found in a study of T cell changes during pregnancy in multiple sclerosis. CDR3 length equals 11 residues. Trimming stripped 5 bases from V and 0 bases from J, with 4 bases between. CDR1 and CDR2 from the germline V gene are SQVTM and ANQGSEA. Measured with immunoSEQ multiplex PCR; TCRdb has only the in-frame clones, and not every one. This sample yields approximately 50,000 clones, of which about 90% are seen a single time; more than 8.5% belongs to the top ten. The rearrangement uses TRBV29-1 and TRBJ1-2; D remains unclear. The TCR sequence derives from a female donor with multiple sclerosis, enrolled in a pregnancy study. The starting material was CD8+ T cells from peripheral blood mononuclear cells, obtained after pregnancy. CDR3 loop: CSVSANYGYTF. CDR3 DNA: TGCAGCGTTTCTGCTAACTATGGCTACACCTTC.